This T cell receptor beta chain was sequenced in a study of regulatory T cells in long-lasting Graves disease. Both iRepertoire HTBI primers and Arm-PCR of CDR3 regions were used to build the TCR beta libraries. TCRdb re-called the multiplex PCR reads through MiXCR, storing one row per CDR3 protein. The data show 520,000 or so distinct CDR3 sequences, around 13% seen once. The time point is: newly diagnosed GD, antithyroid drugs for less than 3 months. PBMCs were the source of the RNA used for TCR sequencing. The data were also submitted as part of a second study, on T cells in Graves' hyperthyroidism and ophthalmopathy. That paper notes: Diagnoses rested on clinical symptoms, serum thyroxine and TRAb, thyroid ultrasound and orbital computed tomography.

The clonotype was recovered from a woman between 25 and 40 years old with Graves disease. The specimen comprised peripheral blood mononuclear cells (PBMCs), sampled at new diagnosis, from a patient treated with antithyroid drugs.

DNA of the CDR3: TGTGCCAGCAGTGAAGGGGCCTTTACATCCTACGAGCAGTACTTC. It encodes CASSEGAFTSYEQYF. V gene TRBV2 combines with J gene TRBJ2-7; D unresolved. Trimming cost V 1 base and J 1 base, with 11 bases left between them. The CDR3 is 15 amino acids. The V gene's germline CDR1 is SNHLY and CDR2 FYNNEI. Full variable domain (outside the CDR3, taken from reference TRBV2 and TRBJ2-7): EPEVTQTPSHQVTQMGQEVILRCVPISNHLYFYWYRQILGQKVEFLVSFYNNEISEKSEIFDDQFSVERPDGSNFTLKIRSTKLEDSAMYFCASSEGAFTSYEQYFGPGTRLTVT.